This T cell receptor beta chain was captured in a study of control samples from healthy donors and cancer patients. The CDR3 totals 15 residues. CDR1 is MGHRA, CDR2 YSYEKL, per germline. The method was immunoSEQ multiplex PCR; TCRdb's version includes in-frame clones alone and lacks a portion of them. The sample holds some 140,000 clones, around 96% seen once. Points on this clone: At one end the junction does not follow the germline gene, possibly because of a read error. Distinct nucleotide sequences in the sample also encode this CDR3.

This clonotype was sampled from a man aged 35 to 55 in good health. Material: blood. The J gene is TRBJ2-3, the V gene TRBV4-1, with 11 nucleotides matching TRBD1. CDR3 nucleotides: TGCGCCAGCAGCCTCCGGACAGGGGGCACGGATACGCAGTATTTT. Encoded protein: CASSLRTGGTDTQYF.